These 28 T cell receptor beta chains were sequenced from one sample in a study of shared clonotypes between healthy human individuals (dated by TCRdb to 2020 to 2022). Library preparation employed the immunoSEQ multiplex PCR assay. TCRdb re-hosts the immuneACCESS table, in-frame sequences only. Its copies lack some clones; in the studies checked, an unresolved V gene accounts for under half of them, and the cause for the rest is not known. Counted in this sample were more than 2 million clones; approximately 94% of them appeared once. The top ten hold approximately 1.2% of the sample. CD8 naive samples were CD45RO-negative cells positively selected for CCR7, giving a CD45RA+CCR7+ population that excluded TemRA cells. The sample comprised naive CD8+ T cells sorted from blood. The cell subset or site label corresponds to: CD45RA+CCR7+. These receptor sequences come from a man aged 18-30 years in good health.

This chain joins TRBV10-3 and TRBJ2-7; D gene unclear. V was pared by 10 bases and J by 2 bases, with 24 bases between. The CDR3 sequence is 16 residues long. In germline, CDR1 is ENHRY, CDR2 SYGVKD. The CDR3 region is CATVVGHVGGAYEQYF. The CDR3 DNA is TGTGCCACGGTTGTAGGCCACGTGGGTGGGGCCTACGAGCAGTACTTC.

Comment on this clone: Within the sample, other DNA sequences also encode this same CDR3. The chain has TRBV30 and TRBJ2-3; tentative D call: TRBD2 (5 bases). CDR1 is GTSNPN and CDR2 is SVGIG in the germline V gene (reference sequence). V was pared by 3 bases and J by 3 bases, with 10 bases between. The CDR3 is 13 residues long. The CDR3 is CAWSRTGTDTQYF. The CDR3 DNA sequence: TGTGCCTGGAGCAGGACGGGAACAGATACGCAGTATTTT.

The V gene is TRBV5-6, the J gene TRBJ1-2; D gene ambiguous. CDR3 size: 13 residues. V lost 0 bases, J lost 2 bases, and 5 bases lay in between. Germline lookup yields CDR1 SGHDT and CDR2 YYEEEE. CDR3 sequence (DNA): TGTGCCAGCAGCTTGGCACAGAACTATGGCTACACCTTC. Translating it yields CASSLAQNYGYTF.

The chain carries TRBV4-2 and TRBJ2-5, with 7 bases lining up with TRBD2. The CDR3 sequence is 15 residues long. CDR1 and CDR2 from the germline V gene are LGHNA and YNFKEQ. J gave up 3 bases and V 1 base, and 5 bases lay outside the gene matches. The CDR3 reads CASSQVAGDKETQYF. The CDR3 DNA reads TGTGCCAGCAGCCAAGTGGCGGGGGATAAAGAGACCCAGTACTTC.

About this clone: Other DNA sequences within the sample encode an identical CDR3. The chain couples TRBV9 to TRBJ1-1; D unresolved. There are 14 residues in the CDR3. Deletions cut 0 bases from V and 1 base from J, with 7 bases between. Germline V CDR1 and CDR2: SGDLS, YYNGEE. CDR3 region: CASSVAGGNTEAFF. DNA for the CDR3: TGTGCCAGCAGCGTAGCCGGAGGGAACACTGAAGCTTTCTTT.

V gene TRBV13 combines with J gene TRBJ2-7; 9 nucleotides match TRBD1. Germline CDR1 is PRHDT and CDR2 is FYEKMQ (reference sequence). The CDR3 has 14 residues. J was trimmed by 5 bases and V by 5 bases; bases with no gene match: 7. The CDR3 region is CASSPGQGLDEQYF. The DNA for the CDR3 is TGTGCCAGCAGCCCGGGACAGGGTCTGGACGAGCAGTACTTC.

The rearrangement joins TRBV4-3 to TRBJ2-4; D gene ambiguous. Per germline, CDR1 LGHNA and CDR2 YSLEER. This CDR3 comprises 12 residues. Trimming shortened V by 5 bases and J by 6 bases, and 8 bases separated the two germline ends. The CDR3 region has the DNA TGCGCCAGCAGCAAATACCCAAACATTCAGTACTTC. Translating gives CASSKYPNIQYF.

The chain joins TRBV14 to TRBJ1-2, with D unclear. In germline, CDR1 is SGHDN, CDR2 FVKESK. V dropped 1 base and J dropped 3 bases, with 9 bases sitting between them. The CDR3 is made up of 14 amino acids. CDR3 amino acids: CASSQALFDYGYTF. The CDR3 DNA reads TGTGCCAGCAGCCAAGCGCTGTTCGACTATGGCTACACCTTC.

This clone appeared a single time. The V call is TRBV25-1, the J call TRBJ1-1; TRBD1 aligns across 8 bases. Germline V gives CDR1 MGHDK, CDR2 SYGVNS. V was pared by 6 bases and J by 0 bases, with 12 bases of the junction left unmatched. CDR3 length equals 17 residues. CDR3 region: CASRVRQGLELNTEAFF. The CDR3 region has the DNA TGTGCCAGCAGGGTAAGACAGGGGCTAGAACTGAACACTGAAGCTTTCTTT.

Regarding this clone: The identical CDR3 is also encoded by other nucleotide sequences in the sample. This sequence joins TRBV27 and TRBJ2-1; 7 nucleotides match TRBD2. The J segment lost 10 bases and the V segment lost 2 bases, leaving 5 bases of the junction unmatched. Germline lookup yields CDR1 MNHEY and CDR2 SMNVEV (reference sequence). The CDR3 totals 13 residues. The CDR3 DNA follows: TGTGCCAGCAGTTTAGGTGGGGGAGGGGAGCAGTTCTTC. Translation: CASSLGGGGEQFF.

V gene TRBV7-8 combines with J gene TRBJ2-7, with TRBD2 as a possible D gene (6 bases). The germline gives CDR1 SGHVS, CDR2 FQNEAQ. This CDR3 contains 16 residues. The germline V and J ends were trimmed by 0 bases and 0 bases, with 12 bases remaining between them. CDR3 nucleotide sequence: TGTGCCAGCAGCTTAGCACTTATCGGGAGCTCCTACGAGCAGTACTTC. Residues: CASSLALIGSSYEQYF. Using reference TRBV7-8 and TRBJ2-7 for the parts outside the CDR3, the full variable domain is GAGVSQSPRYKVAKRGQDVALRCDPISGHVSLFWYQQALGQGPEFLTYFQNEAQLDKSGLPSDRFFAERPEGSVSTLKIQRTQQEDSAVYLCASSLALIGSSYEQYFGPGTRLTVT.

V and J are TRBV27 and TRBJ2-1; TRBD1 agrees at 8 bases. V was clipped by 7 bases and J by 5 bases; unmatched bases: 10. Germline V lookup: CDR1 MNHEY, CDR2 SMNVEV (reference sequence). This CDR3 comprises 15 residues. The CDR3 sequence: CASNFGDRSNNEQFF. The DNA of the CDR3 is TGTGCCAGCAACTTTGGGGACAGGTCCAACAATGAGCAGTTCTTC.

The chain has TRBV30 and TRBJ2-1; possibly TRBD1 for D (5 bases). The V and J ends lost 0 bases and 5 bases respectively, with 11 bases between them. The germline CDR1 and CDR2 sequences are GTSNPN and SVGIG (reference sequence). This CDR3 comprises 14 residues. DNA for the CDR3: TGTGCCTGGAGTGTCCTGGGGCTCGACAATGAGCAGTTCTTC. Translated, it gives CAWSVLGLDNEQFF. The full variable domain, rest sourced from reference TRBV30 and TRBJ2-1, is SQTIHQWPATLVQPVGSPLSLECTVEGTSNPNLYWYRQAAGRGLQLLFYSVGIGQISSEVPQNLSASRPQDRQFILSSKKLLLSDSGFYLCAWSVLGLDNEQFFGPGTRLTVL.

This chain connects TRBV7-2 to TRBJ1-5; 9 bases are shared with TRBD1. CDR1 and CDR2 (germline): SGHTA, FQGNSA. J was trimmed by 7 bases and V by 0 bases; bases with no gene match: 10. The CDR3 consists of 17 residues. CDR3 sequence reads: CASSLAHGTGNNQPQHF. The CDR3 DNA follows: TGTGCCAGCAGCTTAGCCCACGGGACAGGGAACAACCAGCCCCAGCATTTT.

This rearrangement joins TRBV7-9 to TRBJ2-3; 7 bases line up with TRBD1. Trimming at V came to 5 bases and at J to 2 bases, leaving 13 bases not matched to a gene. The CDR3 runs 17 residues. Per the germline V gene, CDR1 is SEHNR and CDR2 is FQNEAQ (reference sequence). The CDR3 DNA reads TGTGCCAGCAGCAGGGAACCGGGACAGCGATACACAGATACGCAGTATTTT. It translates to CASSREPGQRYTDTQYF.

The chain has TRBV6-1 and TRBJ1-4; D call uncertain. V gave up 7 bases and J gave up 6 bases, with 6 bases separating them. This CDR3 comprises 11 residues. The germline gives CDR1 MNHNS, CDR2 SASEGT. The CDR3 DNA reads TGTGCCAGCAAGGTCTATGAAAAACTGTTTTTT. Its protein is CASKVYEKLFF.

This chain joins TRBV28 and TRBJ2-1; D is perhaps TRBD1 or TRBD2 (5 bases each). Germline V gene lookup returns CDR1 MDHEN and CDR2 SYDVKM. V lost 4 bases and J 8 bases, leaving 12 bases between the germline ends. This CDR3 has 13 residues. The CDR3 nucleotides are TGTGCCAGCAGTTACTTCGAGGGGTATGAGCAGTTCTTC. This encodes CASSYFEGYEQFF.

V and J are TRBV27 and TRBJ2-2; TRBD2 matches at 8 bases. Trimming cost V 4 bases and J 7 bases; bases outside gene matches: 8. Germline lookup yields CDR1 MNHEY and CDR2 SMNVEV (reference sequence). The CDR3 spans 15 residues. CDR3: CASSSGGPTYGELFF. DNA of the CDR3: TGTGCCAGCAGTTCGGGGGGGCCTACCTACGGGGAGCTGTTTTTT.

This clone has a single count. The V gene is TRBV7-9, the J gene TRBJ2-7, with D perhaps being TRBD1 or TRBD2 (7 bases each). Per germline, CDR1 SEHNR and CDR2 FQNEAQ (reference sequence). The CDR3 covers 15 residues. Trimming removed 3 bases from V and 5 bases from J, with 17 bases in between. CDR3 in DNA: TGTGCCAGCAGCTTTGCGCAGGGGGGGTTTGACGAGCAGTACTTC. Its translation: CASSFAQGGFDEQYF. Together with reference TRBV7-9 and TRBJ2-7, the CDR3 gives the full variable domain: DTGVSQNPRHKITKRGQNVTFRCDPISEHNRLYWYRQTLGQGPEFLTYFQNEAQLEKSRLLSDRFSAERPKGSFSTLEIQRTEQGDSAMYLCASSFAQGGFDEQYFGPGTRLTVT.

Concerning this clone: This specimen includes other DNA sequences encoding the same CDR3. This CDR3 is CASSLKGTSYEQYF. The DNA of the CDR3 is TGTGCCAGCAGTTTAAAAGGGACTTCCTACGAGCAGTACTTC. V usage is TRBV27 and J usage is TRBJ2-7, with D maybe TRBD2 (6 bases). The CDR3 has 14 amino acids. The V end was cut by 2 bases, the J end by 1 base, with 9 bases between. CDR1 and CDR2 (germline): MNHEY, SMNVEV (reference sequence).

The CDR3 DNA sequence: TGTGCCAGCACAACTAGCGGGAACTACGAGCAGTACTTC. Its translation is CASTTSGNYEQYF. The chain combines TRBV27 with TRBJ2-7; 10 nucleotides agree with TRBD2. The CDR3 spans 13 residues. Germline V CDR1 and CDR2: MNHEY, SMNVEV (reference sequence). V was pared by 7 bases and J by 3 bases, with 3 bases of the junction left unmatched.

The chain recombines TRBV9 with TRBJ1-1, with a weak D call TRBD1 (5 bases). The CDR3 covers 15 residues. The ends were cut back, 0 bases at V and 6 bases at J, with 15 bases in the middle. Germline V CDR1 and CDR2: SGDLS, YYNGEE. The CDR3 nucleotides are TGTGCCAGCAGCGTAGAGCAGGGCCCCGCCCCTGAAGCTTTCTTT. Translation gives CASSVEQGPAPEAFF.

This chain joins TRBV5-8 and TRBJ2-7; TRBD1 matches 11 bases. With 5 bases clipped from V and 3 bases from J, the junction kept 7 bases outside the gene matches. CDR3 length: 15 residues. Germline V lookup: CDR1 SGHTS, CDR2 YDEGEE. This chain's CDR3 is CASRTPGQGVYEQYF. The CDR3 DNA reads as TGTGCCAGCAGGACTCCGGGACAGGGGGTCTACGAGCAGTACTTC. Drawing the rest from reference TRBV5-8 and TRBJ2-7, the complete variable domain is EAGVTQSPTHLIKTRGQQATLRCSPISGHTSVYWYQQALGLGLQFLLWYDEGEERNRGNFPPRFSGRQFPNYSSELNVNALELEDSALYLCASRTPGQGVYEQYFGPGTRLTVT.

The chain uses TRBV14 and TRBJ2-1; 9 nucleotides agree with TRBD1. V shed 5 bases and J 5 bases; nucleotides not matched to a gene: 7. CDR1 and CDR2 from the germline V gene are SGHDN and FVKESK. The length of the CDR3 is 15 residues. The CDR3 DNA follows: TGTGCCAGCAGCGAGGGACAGGGCCATCACAATGAGCAGTTCTTC. This encodes CASSEGQGHHNEQFF.

This clone was observed a single time. The chain is built from TRBV30 and TRBJ2-4; 8 nucleotides agree with TRBD2. This CDR3 contains 15 residues. Trimming took 1 base from V and 1 from J; bases not matched to a gene: 3. Germline V gives CDR1 GTSNPN, CDR2 SVGIG (reference sequence). The CDR3 DNA reads TGTGCCTGGAGTGATGGCGGGGGGGCCAAAAACATTCAGTACTTC. Amino acids: CAWSDGGGAKNIQYF.

The gene calls are TRBV2 and TRBJ2-2, with D possibly matching TRBD2 (6 bases). The CDR3 loop spans 16 amino acids. Germline lookup yields CDR1 SNHLY and CDR2 FYNNEI. V lost 4 bases and J lost 3, with 15 bases in between. The CDR3 DNA reads TGTGCCAGCAGTGGAGGCAGGGTAGCGGACACCGGGGAGCTGTTTTTT. It codes for CASSGGRVADTGELFF.

The chain employs TRBV19 and TRBJ2-1, with D maybe TRBD2 (6 bases). Germline V gene data show CDR1 as LNHDA and CDR2 as SQIVND (reference sequence). V was pared by 5 bases and J by 9 bases, with 20 bases between. The CDR3 has 15 residues. The CDR3 here is CASSLLALTGSEQFF. CDR3 nucleotides: TGTGCCAGTAGTTTACTAGCCCTTACCGGTAGTGAGCAGTTCTTC. Combining the CDR3 with reference TRBV19 and TRBJ2-1 gives the whole variable domain DGGITQSPKYLFRKEGQNVTLSCEQNLNHDAMYWYRQDPGQGLRLIYYSQIVNDFQKGDIAEGYSVSREKKESFPLTVTSAQKNPTAFYLCASSLLALTGSEQFFGPGTRLTVL.

This chain joins TRBV6-5 and TRBJ2-5; D might be TRBD1 or TRBD2, each matching 5 bases. The CDR3 is 16 amino acids. Trimming took off 4 bases at V and 2 bases at J, with 17 bases between the two ends. Germline lookup yields CDR1 MNHEY and CDR2 SVGAGI. CDR3: CASSSTRDQPQETQYF. Here the CDR3 DNA reads TGTGCCAGCAGTTCTACCCGGGACCAACCACAAGAGACCCAGTACTTC.